These T cell receptor beta chains were read from a single sample in a study of T cell responses to AZD1222 COVID-19 vaccine. Produced via immunoSEQ multiplex PCR; TCRdb's table is partial and in-frame only. The data contain 130,000 to 150,000 clones, approximately 89% of them singletons. The sequencing here drew on peripheral blood, taken on day 0 of AZD1222 vaccination. The receptors here all came from an adult in good health. Both conserved end residues are part of each CDR3. Each record gives: V gene, J gene, CDR3 protein.

TRBV3-1/TRBV3-2	TRBJ2-7	CASSQDIRQGAYEQYF
TRBV11-3	TRBJ1-3	CASSPGQGPGNTIYF
TRBV7-2	TRBJ1-5	CASSLSSGAGAGQPQHF
TRBV7-9	TRBJ1-1	CASSLGTVNTEAFF
TRBV6-6	TRBJ1-5	CASSPGTGGNQPQHF
TRBV24-1	TRBJ2-3	CATSARNQRDTQYF
TRBV15	TRBJ1-1	CATSRGRGSEAFF
TRBV28	TRBJ1-2	CASSSLGVSLYGYTF
TRBV6-2/TRBV6-3	TRBJ1-1	CASSYRVGNTEAFF
TRBV12-3/TRBV12-4	TRBJ1-5	CASSLTSNQPQHF
TRBV10-1	TRBJ1-6	CALVWGVSPLHF
TRBV6-2/TRBV6-3	TRBJ2-7	CASSRIAGLAYEQYF
TRBV30	TRBJ1-6	CAWRTGPDNSPLHF
TRBV28	TRBJ2-5	CASSYPNSQETQYF
TRBV2	TRBJ2-3	CASSEGRTQYF
TRBV5-6	TRBJ1-2	CASSLGRPKHGYTF
TRBV30	TRBJ2-2	CAYSEGTHTGELFF
TRBV19	TRBJ2-1	CASSYPRVGPGGAYNEQFF
TRBV19	TRBJ1-4	CASSGTTGGLFF
TRBV5-6	TRBJ1-2	CASSDGQVGGYTF
TRBV28	TRBJ1-5	CASSFRSKFTGYSNQPQHF
TRBV5-5	TRBJ2-7	CASSFGLAAYEQYF
TRBV11-3	TRBJ1-1	CASSNVGRTLAFF
TRBV28	TRBJ2-4	CASRRGLAGPPHLSIAKNIQYF
TRBV9	TRBJ1-6	CASSVSLGSPLHF
TRBV28	TRBJ2-4	CASSLSSKNIQYF
TRBV15	TRBJ1-2	CATSMWGQSDGYTF
TRBV7-9	TRBJ1-5	CASSGDRDRNQPQHF
TRBV9	TRBJ1-2	CASSPLEGAYGYTF
TRBV10-3	TRBJ1-2	CATAGNYGYTF
TRBV27	TRBJ2-2	CASSSWTSGSHIVGELFF
TRBV6-5	TRBJ2-3	CASSPGGTQYF
TRBV11-3	TRBJ2-7	CASSTGRVTAEQYF
TRBV7-9	TRBJ1-2	CASSLSTLRNGYTF
TRBV2	TRBJ1-1	CASSGQGAFF
TRBV7-2	TRBJ1-5	CASSLLPVSNQPQHF
TRBV4-1	TRBJ2-7	CASSQAFGYEQYF
TRBV6-5	TRBJ1-5	CASSYSRTGGNQPQHF
TRBV6-5	TRBJ1-2	CASSYYGQGAEGYTF
TRBV21-1	TRBJ1-4	CASSKESEAENTWTSEKLFF
TRBV7-3	TRBJ1-2	CASSPRQGAEGYTF
TRBV29-1	TRBJ1-2	CSVAGLTRGGYTF
TRBV7-9	TRBJ1-2	CASSSPGANYGYTF
TRBV11-2	TRBJ2-7	CASSFGEFYEQYF
TRBV27	TRBJ2-7	CASSLGLSSYEQYF
TRBV28	TRBJ2-7	CASSLQGGSYEQYF
TRBV7-2	TRBJ1-5	CASSGDSSNQPQHF
TRBV6-5	TRBJ2-2	CASKKRKAGTGELFF
TRBV19	TRBJ2-1	CATLQSGRNNEQFF
TRBV27	TRBJ1-1	CATKKGRENTEAFF
TRBV6-1	TRBJ1-2	CASSERRGVYYGYTF
TRBV7-8	TRBJ2-7	CASSLGDRGTYEQYF
TRBV7-2	TRBJ1-3	CASSSLPRSGTIYF
TRBV9	TRBJ1-1	CASSAHWAGTEAFF
TRBV7-2	TRBJ1-3	CASTLGNGGPGNTIYF